These 16 T cell receptor beta chains share one sample of origin, sequenced in a study of long-term antiretroviral therapy in people with HIV. The libraries were made with immunoSEQ v3.0 at survey level. This table comes from immunoSEQ multiplex PCR, and its TCRdb copy is limited to in-frame clones, with some not included. The sample holds around 29,000 clones, about 85% seen once. The sequencing used unsorted PBMCs, collected 1.1 years after starting antiretroviral therapy. The receptors were sampled from a young man with HIV.

The J gene is TRBJ1-2, the V gene TRBV6-1, with D hard to call. Germline V CDR1 and CDR2: MNHNS, SASEGT. Trimming pared 4 bases from V and 4 bases from J, leaving 7 bases between. The CDR3 runs 12 residues. The CDR3 coding sequence is TGTGCCAGCAGTGCACAAATCTATGGCTACACCTTC. Its protein is CASSAQIYGYTF.

The V call is TRBV13, the J call TRBJ2-1; D remains unclear. This CDR3 region has 11 residues. The V gene lost 0 bases and the J gene lost 6 bases, with 0 bases spanning the gap. In germline, CDR1 is PRHDT, CDR2 FYEKMQ (reference sequence). The CDR3 here is CASSLGNEQFF. In DNA, the CDR3 is TGTGCCAGCAGCTTAGGCAATGAGCAGTTCTTC. Together with reference TRBV13 and TRBJ2-1, the CDR3 gives the full variable domain: AAGVIQSPRHLIKEKRETATLKCYPIPRHDTVYWYQQGPGQDPQFLISFYEKMQSDKGSIPDRFSAQQFSDYHSELNMSSLELGDSALYFCASSLGNEQFFGPGTRLTVL.

CDR3 DNA: TGTGCCAGCAGCCAAGCGAACACCGGGGAGCTGTTTTTT. The encoded protein is CASSQANTGELFF. The chain carries TRBV14 and TRBJ2-2; no firm D call. This CDR3 is 13 amino acids long. Trimming removed 1 base at V and 0 bases at J, with 0 bases between. Germline V gene sequence: CDR1 SGHDN, CDR2 FVKESK.

The genes are TRBV6-5 and TRBJ1-1; D gene unclear. Germline CDR1 and CDR2: MNHEY and SVGAGI. V lost 2 bases, J lost 6 bases, and 13 bases lay in between. The CDR3 is 14 amino acids. Here the CDR3 reads CASSYPPWIPEAFF. The CDR3 DNA sequence: TGTGCCAGCAGTTACCCCCCTTGGATCCCTGAAGCTTTCTTT.

The chain carries TRBV4-2 and TRBJ2-2, with TRBD2 matching over 16 bases. The CDR3 has 17 amino acids. CDR1 is LGHNA and CDR2 is YNFKEQ in the germline V gene. Trimming at V came to 3 bases and at J to 6 bases, leaving 4 bases not matched to a gene. Here the CDR3 reads CASSQGLAGGPSGELFF. The CDR3 nucleotides are TGTGCCAGCAGCCAGGGACTAGCGGGGGGGCCGTCCGGGGAGCTGTTTTTT.

V gene TRBV28 combines with J gene TRBJ2-5, with 13 bases that match TRBD2. V dropped 4 bases and J dropped 1; count of bases not matched to a gene: 3. The CDR3 consists of 16 residues. The germline V gene has CDR1 MDHEN and CDR2 SYDVKM. The DNA for the CDR3 is TGTGCCAGCAGTTCCCGACTAGCGGGAGGCCAAGAGACCCAGTACTTC. It encodes CASSSRLAGGQETQYF.

The chain links TRBV2 to TRBJ1-4; D might be TRBD1 (5 bases). V lost 5 bases and J lost 6, with 10 bases in between. Germline loops: CDR1 SNHLY, CDR2 FYNNEI. The CDR3 has 13 residues. The CDR3 reads CASSLQGDEKLFF. CDR3 nucleotides: TGTGCCAGCAGTCTCCAGGGTGATGAAAAACTGTTTTTT.

The chain uses TRBV27 and TRBJ2-1; 9 nucleotides align to TRBD1. The germline CDR1 and CDR2 sequences are MNHEY and SMNVEV (reference sequence). V lost 3 bases, J lost 3 bases, and 6 bases stayed unmatched. This CDR3 is built from 16 residues. CDR3 sequence reads: CASSFNRGRVYNEQFF. The CDR3 nucleotides are TGTGCCAGCAGTTTTAACAGGGGGCGAGTCTACAATGAGCAGTTCTTC.

This chain joins TRBV7-3 and TRBJ1-6, with a tentative D call TRBD1 (5 bases). V lost 4 bases and J 7 bases, leaving 11 bases between the germline ends. Germline CDR1 is SGHTA and CDR2 is FQGTGA. CDR3 length equals 14 residues. CDR3: CASSSGTPNSPLHF. The CDR3 region has the DNA TGTGCCAGCAGCTCCGGGACGCCCAATTCACCCCTCCACTTT.

This clone is a singleton in its sample. The V gene is TRBV19, the J gene TRBJ2-7; TRBD2 matches at 8 bases. From germline, CDR1 is LNHDA and CDR2 SQIVND (reference sequence). The length of the CDR3 is 14 residues. V dropped 4 bases and J dropped 3; count of bases not matched to a gene: 5. This chain's CDR3 is CASSTQRGFYEQYF. The CDR3 nucleotides read TGTGCCAGTAGTACCCAGCGGGGGTTCTACGAGCAGTACTTC.

The gene calls are TRBV6-5 and TRBJ1-5; 8 nucleotides match TRBD1. Germline V gives CDR1 MNHEY, CDR2 SVGAGI. The CDR3 loop spans 14 amino acids. Trimming cost V 6 bases and J 4 bases; bases outside gene matches: 5. The CDR3 nucleotides are TGTGCCAGCAGGTCTACAGGGGGAAATCAGCCCCAGCATTTT. Its translation: CASRSTGGNQPQHF.

The chain has TRBV6-1 and TRBJ1-4; D might be TRBD1 (6 bases). The V end lost 3 bases, the J end lost 6 bases, and 14 bases lay between the germline ends. The CDR3 is 15 amino acids. Germline assignment: CDR1 MNHNS and CDR2 SASEGT. For the CDR3, the DNA is TGTGCCAGCAGTGATCGCAGGGGCGCTTATGAAAAACTGTTTTTT. It translates to CASSDRRGAYEKLFF.

The chain carries TRBV7-2 and TRBJ2-5; 11 bases fit TRBD2. The J segment lost 4 bases and the V segment lost 5 bases, leaving 3 bases of the junction unmatched. The CDR3 sequence is 14 residues long. Germline V lookup: CDR1 SGHTA, CDR2 FQGNSA. In DNA form, the CDR3 reads TGTGCCAGCAGCCGTAGCGGGGGGGGAGAGACCCAGTACTTC. It is translated as CASSRSGGGETQYF. The variable domain in full, with the rest retrieved from reference TRBV7-2 and TRBJ2-5, is GAGVSQSPSNKVTEKGKDVELRCDPISGHTALYWYRQSLGQGLEFLIYFQGNSAPDKSGLPSDRFSAERTGGSVSTLTIQRTQQEDSAVYLCASSRSGGGETQYFGPGTRLLVL.

This chain joins TRBV5-4 and TRBJ2-4, with unresolved D. The ends were cut back, 2 bases at V and 0 bases at J, with 3 bases in the middle. The CDR3 covers 13 residues. Germline lookup yields CDR1 SGHNT and CDR2 YYREEE (reference sequence). The DNA for the CDR3 is TGTGCCAGCAGCTTCCAAGCCAAAAACATTCAGTACTTC. The encoded protein is CASSFQAKNIQYF.

The chain uses TRBV30 and TRBJ2-7; 8 bases fit TRBD1. Germline V gene data show CDR1 as GTSNPN and CDR2 as SVGIG (reference sequence). Trimming at V came to 6 bases and at J to 3 bases, leaving 7 bases not matched to a gene. CDR3 length: 13 amino acids. CDR3 residues: CACWTGQNYEQYF. The CDR3 coding sequence is TGTGCCTGTTGGACAGGGCAAAACTACGAGCAGTACTTC.

The chain is built from TRBV4-2 and TRBJ2-7; maybe TRBD1 (5 bases). CDR1 LGHNA and CDR2 YNFKEQ come from the germline V gene. The V end was cut by 1 base, the J end by 2 bases, with 9 bases between. The length of the CDR3 is 14 residues. CDR3 region: CASSQVGVTYEQYF. DNA of the CDR3: TGTGCCAGCAGCCAAGTAGGGGTAACCTACGAGCAGTACTTC.